This T cell receptor (beta chain) was recovered during a study of blood T cell repertoires in COVID-19. Study overall: Samples taken during acute and convalescent COVID-19 were collected in the United States, Italy and Spain. In each case, the material was cDNA or gDNA derived from T cells, B-cell-depleted T cells, or PBMCs.

In the authors' workflow: Nucleated cell number was recorded as an estimate derived from reference gene primer amplification. This table comes from immunoSEQ multiplex PCR, and its TCRdb copy is limited to in-frame clones, with some not included. Clone size and V and J calls were adopted from that table, with D and trimming inferred from the DNA. The sample contains roughly 80,000 clones, roughly 89% of which appear only once. Germline loops: CDR1 SGHDT, CDR2 YYEEEE. The ends were cut back, 0 bases at V and 2 bases at J, with 9 bases in the middle. This CDR3 spans 14 amino acids. V is TRBV5-6 and J is TRBJ2-7, with D perhaps TRBD2 (6 bases). This TCR came from a woman older than 75 with active or convalescent COVID-19. Sequenced sample: peripheral blood. Here the CDR3 reads CASSLAGRTYEQYF. DNA for the CDR3: TGTGCCAGCAGCTTGGCCGGGAGAACCTACGAGCAGTACTTC.